In its sample, the clone carrying this TCR beta chain was seen a few times. Being one base from a much bigger clone, this may be a read error. The tissue used was unsorted bulk material of 20-30 mg. RNA and DNA were co-extracted from it with the AllPrep DNA/RNA mini kit. The sample comes from a study of tumor-infiltrating lymphocytes in primary liver carcinoma. Synthesis of TCR beta cDNA was carried out from about 0.55 ug total RNA with a constant-region primer. Sequencing libraries for TCR beta derived from three nested multiplex PCR rounds that used slightly modified ARM-PCR. Researchers ran the first two PCR rounds for roughly 11 cycles each with TRBV1-TRBV30 forward primers and a C-beta reverse primer. TCRdb reanalysed the multiplex PCR reads using MiXCR and keeps one entry per CDR3 protein. This table holds some 38,000 distinct CDR3 sequences, 70% to 80% found once. The CDR3 totals 15 residues. From germline, CDR1 is LNHDA and CDR2 SQIVND (reference sequence).

The clonotype comes from a man aged 40-50 years with primary liver carcinoma and hepatitis B virus infection. Sequenced sample: liver tumor tissue from sampling region 4. Subset specified: tumor region T4, right-lateral pole. This chain connects TRBV19 to TRBJ2-7; the D is unclear. CDR3 sequence: CASSIVGGQSYEQCF. CDR3 bases: TGTGCCAGTAGTATTGTAGGCGGCCAATCCTACGAGCAGTGCTTC.